This T cell receptor beta chain comes out of a study of lymphopenia after photon versus proton radiotherapy. Clones were read by immunoSEQ multiplex PCR, and TCRdb kept only the in-frame ones, dropping some. The top ten clones hold roughly a quarter of a sample with tens of thousands of clones, about 80% of them seen once. Between the trimmed V and J ends, which lost 3 bases and 9 bases, there was a span of 12 bases. Germline loops: CDR1 KGHSH, CDR2 LQKENI. The CDR3 totals 13 residues. The sequence derives from a woman between 65 and 79 years old with pancreatic cancer. Sequencing used peripheral blood, obtained from a patient treated with proton-based radiotherapy. This chain joins TRBV18 and TRBJ2-1, with a possible D match to TRBD2 (5 bases). In nucleotides, the CDR3 is TGTGCCAGCTCACCTATAGTTCGGGGTGAGCAGTTCTTC. It specifies CASSPIVRGEQFF.